Listed below are T cell receptor beta chains from one sample, sequenced in a study of PD-L1 blockade in urothelial cancer. TCRdb's copy holds only in-frame clones and misses some; the assay was immunoSEQ multiplex PCR. The sample consists of approximately 100,000 clones, roughly nine tenths of them appearing once. Source: PBMCs, taken around atezolizumab (anti-PD-L1) treatment. The receptor set was obtained from a woman of 80 years or more with urothelial cancer. CDR3s include the opening cysteine and the closing phenylalanine or tryptophan. The D gene is left open where the match is weak. Rows give clone size only sometimes, using once, few, many, or a class for an expanded clone.

J | size | D | V | DNA | CDR3
TRBJ2-7 | - | TRBD2 | TRBV10-3 | TGTGCCATCAGTGAACGGACTAGCGGGAGGGCAACCTACGAGCAGTACTTC | CAISERTSGRATYEQYF
TRBJ2-1 | - | TRBD2 | TRBV19 | TGTGCCAGTACCTTGGGACTATCTCAGGATGAGCAGTTCTTC | CASTLGLSQDEQFF
TRBJ2-2 | once | TRBD1 | TRBV19 | TGTGCCAGTAGTGGAAGGGGACAGCTCCGGAACACCGGGGAGCTGTTTTTT | CASSGRGQLRNTGELFF
TRBJ2-3 | - | TRBD2 | TRBV6-6 | TGTGCCAGCAGGGGGCCGACTAGCGGGAGTTCTTATACGCAGTATTTT | CASRGPTSGSSYTQYF
TRBJ1-5 | - | - | TRBV18 | TGTGCCAGCTCACCACTGGCAGGGGATTATCAGCCCCAGCATTTT | CASSPLAGDYQPQHF
TRBJ1-5 | - | TRBD1 | TRBV6-1 | TGTGCCAGCAGGGACAGGGGAAATCAGCCCCAGCATTTT | CASRDRGNQPQHF
TRBJ1-1 | - | - | TRBV5-6 | TGTGCCAGCAGCCTGGGAGCGAACACCGAAGCTTTCTTT | CASSLGANTEAFF
TRBJ1-3 | - | - | TRBV9 | TGTGCCAGCAGCTCCACCCGGGGGATAGCTGGAAACACCATATATTTT | CASSSTRGIAGNTIYF
TRBJ2-2 | - | TRBD1 | TRBV5-4 | TGTGCCAGCAGCTTGGGGGGACAGGGGTTTAACACCGGGGAGCTGTTTTTT | CASSLGGQGFNTGELFF
TRBJ1-3 | - | - | TRBV29-1 | TGCAGCGTTGCTACTTCCGGGAAATCTGGAAACACCATATATTTT | CSVATSGKSGNTIYF
TRBJ1-5 | - | TRBD1 | TRBV5-1 | TGCGCCAGCAGCTTGGGGGACAGGGGGAGTGATCAGCCCCAGCATTTT | CASSLGDRGSDQPQHF
TRBJ1-1 | - | - | TRBV19 | TGTGCCAGTAGTAGGGCCGACAGGCAGTATGAAGCTTTCTTT | CASSRADRQYEAFF
TRBJ1-1 | few | - | TRBV30 | TGTGCCTGGAGTCGGGGAGGTACCGACACTGAAGCTTTCTTT | CAWSRGGTDTEAFF
TRBJ2-5 | - | TRBD2 | TRBV27 | TGTGCCAGCAGTTCCTCGACCGGCACTAGCGGGAGGGCCCGAGAGACCCAGTACTTC | CASSSSTGTSGRARETQYF
TRBJ2-7 | - | TRBD2 | TRBV11-2 | TGTGCCAGCAGCCCACCGGGGGGGGCCTACGAGCAGTACTTC | CASSPPGGAYEQYF
TRBJ2-7 | - | - | TRBV5-6 | TGTGCCAGCAGCAGGGGCCCCAGGGCGTACGAGCAGTACTTC | CASSRGPRAYEQYF
TRBJ2-6 | once | TRBD2 | TRBV5-1 | TGCGCCAGCAGCCTCCGGCGGGGGAGCTCTGGGGCCAACGTCCTGACTTTC | CASSLRRGSSGANVLTF
TRBJ2-4 | - | - | TRBV10-3 | TGTGCCGTTGGGGAGGGGGGGGACATTCAGTACTTC | CAVGEGGDIQYF
TRBJ2-7 | - | TRBD1 | TRBV29-1 | TGCAGCGTTGAGGGGACAGGGACCTACGAGCAGTACTTC | CSVEGTGTYEQYF
TRBJ1-5 | - | - | TRBV9 | TGTGCCAGCAGCGTAGACCCTAATAGCAATCAGCCCCAGCATTTT | CASSVDPNSNQPQHF
TRBJ2-7 | - | TRBD2 | TRBV18 | TGTGCCAGCTCGCCCCTCAGCGGGATGTTCGAGCAGTACTTC | CASSPLSGMFEQYF
TRBJ1-1 | once | - | TRBV6-4 | TGTGCCAGCAGCCAAACTGCGAACACTGAAGCTTTCTTT | CASSQTANTEAFF
TRBJ2-1 | once | - | TRBV7-8 | TGTGCCAGCAGCTTAGTAGCCCTGAGCTCCTACAATGAGCAGTTCTTC | CASSLVALSSYNEQFF
TRBJ1-5 | - | - | TRBV19 | TGTGCCAGTAGTATTGCAAGGGGGAATCAGCCCCAGCATTTT | CASSIARGNQPQHF
TRBJ1-1 | - | - | TRBV10-3 | TGTGCCATCAGTAACCGTCCGACAGGCCACACTGAAGCTTTCTTT | CAISNRPTGHTEAFF
TRBJ2-7 | - | - | TRBV15 | TGTGCCACCAGCAGAGATCGACTCAGTACAAGAGACGAGCAGTACTTC | CATSRDRLSTRDEQYF
TRBJ2-5 | - | TRBD2 | TRBV7-6 | TGTGCCAGCAGCTCCCCCCGGCTAGCGGGAATTGGCGGAAAGACCCAGTACTTC | CASSSPRLAGIGGKTQYF
TRBJ2-7 | once | TRBD2 | TRBV7-2 | TGTGCCAGCAGCCCACTAGCGGGATGGGGCGAGCAGTACTTC | CASSPLAGWGEQYF
TRBJ1-1 | - | - | TRBV5-1 | TGCGCCAGCAGCTTTGGAGGGACCCTGAACACTGAAGCTTTCTTT | CASSFGGTLNTEAFF